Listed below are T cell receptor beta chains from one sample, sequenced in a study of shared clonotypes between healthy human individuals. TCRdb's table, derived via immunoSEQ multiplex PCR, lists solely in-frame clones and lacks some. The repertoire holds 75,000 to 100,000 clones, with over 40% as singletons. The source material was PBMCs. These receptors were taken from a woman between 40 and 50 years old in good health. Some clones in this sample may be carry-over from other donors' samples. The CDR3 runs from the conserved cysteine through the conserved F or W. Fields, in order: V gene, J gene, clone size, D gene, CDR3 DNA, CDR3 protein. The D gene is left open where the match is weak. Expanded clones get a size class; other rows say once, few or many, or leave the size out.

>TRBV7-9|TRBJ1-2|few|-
TGTGCCAGCAGCGTACCCAGGAGAACCGAGCCTAACTATGGCTACACCTTC
CASSVPRRTEPNYGYTF
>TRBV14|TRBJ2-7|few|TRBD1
TGTGCCAGCAGCCAAAGGACAGGGGCCTACGAGCAGTACTTC
CASSQRTGAYEQYF
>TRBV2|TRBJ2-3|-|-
TGTGCCAGCAACTCATTCTCTAGCACAGATACGCAGTATTTT
CASNSFSSTDTQYF
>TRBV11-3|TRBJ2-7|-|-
TGTGCCAGCAGCCCACCGTCGTCCGCCGAGCAGTACTTC
CASSPPSSAEQYF
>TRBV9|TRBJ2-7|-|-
TGTGCCAGCAGCGCCGCTAGCGCCTCCTACGAGCAGTACTTC
CASSAASASYEQYF
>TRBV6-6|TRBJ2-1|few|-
TGTGCCAGCAGTTACGGTAGAGAGCAGTTCTTC
CASSYGREQFF
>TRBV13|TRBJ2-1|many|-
TGTGCCAGCAGCTTAAAAAACGACAATGAGCAGTTCTTC
CASSLKNDNEQFF
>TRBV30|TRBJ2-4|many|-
TGTGCCATCGAGGGGCTACCAGCCAAAAACATTCAGTACTTC
CAIEGLPAKNIQYF
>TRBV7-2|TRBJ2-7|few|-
TGTGCCAGCAGCTTAGCGCAGGGAGGCACCTACGAGCAGTACTTC
CASSLAQGGTYEQYF
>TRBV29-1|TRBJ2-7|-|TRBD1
TGCAGCGTTGATGGGACAGGGGACGAGCAGTACTTC
CSVDGTGDEQYF
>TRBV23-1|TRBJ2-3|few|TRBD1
TGCGCCAGCAGTCAAGACCTTTCCGGGACAGGGGACACAGATACGCAGTATTTT
CASSQDLSGTGDTDTQYF
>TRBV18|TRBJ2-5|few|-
TGTGCCAGCTCACCTGCCGGGACGAGAGAGACCCAGTACTTC
CASSPAGTRETQYF
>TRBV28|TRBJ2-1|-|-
TGTGCCAGCAGTTCCAGGTGGAGCTCCTACAATGAGCAGTTCTTC
CASSSRWSSYNEQFF
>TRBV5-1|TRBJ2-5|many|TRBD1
TGCGCCAGCAGCCGTTTCGGGACAGGGGTCTCTCGGACCCAGTACTTC
CASSRFGTGVSRTQYF
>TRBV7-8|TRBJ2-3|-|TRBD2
TGTGCCAGCAGCTTCTGGACTAGCGGGATGACAGATACGCAGTATTTT
CASSFWTSGMTDTQYF
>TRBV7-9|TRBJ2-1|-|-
TGTGCCAGCAGCTTAGGGGTTAACCATGAGCAGTTCTTC
CASSLGVNHEQFF
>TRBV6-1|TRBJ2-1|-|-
TGTGCCAGCAGTGTAACCAGCGGGTACAATGAGCAGTTCTTC
CASSVTSGYNEQFF
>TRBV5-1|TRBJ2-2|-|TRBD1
TGCGCCAGCAGCTGGGACAGACTGCTAGGCCCCACCGGGGAGCTGTTTTTT
CASSWDRLLGPTGELFF
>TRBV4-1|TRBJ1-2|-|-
TGCGCCAGCAGCCAAGACTTTTTACAGGGCGGTCAGCCTGTTGATGGCTACACCTTC
CASSQDFLQGGQPVDGYTF
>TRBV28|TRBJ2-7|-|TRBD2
TGTGCCACCCGTAAACGGGAGGGCCTGTACGAGCAGTACTTC
CATRKREGLYEQYF